This T cell receptor (beta chain) is from a study of blood T cell repertoires in COVID-19. Donors of Cohort 3 who recovered were those that had two negative PCRs, clearance, or symptom resolution. Original methodology: Scientists estimated how many nucleated cells there were by amplifying reference gene primers. Some clones are missing from TCRdb's copy, which holds only in-frame ones; the method was immunoSEQ multiplex PCR. V, J and clone size are taken as reported in that table, and D and trimming were inferred from the DNA itself. The table records fewer than 600,000 clones, roughly 90% of them present only once. The CDR3 sequence is 12 residues long. Germline CDR1 reads PRHDT; CDR2 reads FYEKMQ (reference sequence). Trimming took off 5 bases at V and 7 bases at J, with 11 bases between the two ends.

The receptor comes from a woman between 35 and 50 years old who had recovered from COVID-19. The material sequenced was PBMCs or T cells enriched from blood (not recorded which). The chain combines TRBV13 with TRBJ1-2, with a tentative D call TRBD1 (5 bases). CDR3 protein: CASSENRRGYTF. The CDR3 nucleotides are TGTGCCAGCAGCGAGAACAGGCGTGGCTACACCTTC.